These 23 T cell receptor beta chains share one sample of origin, sequenced in a study of T cell responses to AZD1222 COVID-19 vaccine. Repertoires were generated with immunoSEQ multiplex PCR, while TCRdb's copy carries only in-frame clones and drops some. The table shows about 90,000 clones, with about 90% occurring only once. Sequencing was performed on peripheral blood, taken on day 0 of MenACWY control vaccination. The receptors come from an adult in good health.

This clone has only one observation. This rearrangement joins TRBV12-3 or TRBV12-4 to TRBJ2-7; TRBD2 matches 8 bases. This CDR3 region has 13 residues. V lost 5 bases, J lost 3 bases, and 3 bases stayed unmatched. CDR3 residues: CASSRSGGYEQYF. As DNA, the CDR3 is TGTGCCAGCAGTCGAAGCGGGGGCTACGAGCAGTACTTC.

The chain has TRBV9 and TRBJ1-4; D remains unclear. The CDR3 extends over 18 amino acids. Trimming took 0 bases from V and 0 from J, leaving 15 bases between them. The germline V gene encodes CDR1 SGDLS and CDR2 YYNGEE. The CDR3 reads CASSVDPIGFSTNEKLFF. CDR3 nucleotides: TGTGCCAGCAGCGTAGATCCTATTGGGTTCTCAACTAATGAAAAACTGTTTTTT.

The CDR3 DNA reads as TGTGCCAGCAGTTTCCCCAGGACAGCCCACAATGAGCAGTTCTTC. Its protein is CASSFPRTAHNEQFF. This chain connects TRBV6-5 to TRBJ2-1; D is possibly TRBD1 (6 bases). Germline CDR1 MNHEY, CDR2 SVGAGI. This CDR3 comprises 15 residues. With 4 bases removed from V and 5 bases from J, the gap between germline ends came to 15 bases.

The J gene is TRBJ1-4, the V gene TRBV6-1; TRBD1 matches 12 bases. The CDR3 runs 15 residues. Germline trimming cut 3 bases from V and 6 bases from J; bases unmatched to any gene: 2. Germline-derived CDR1 and CDR2 are MNHNS and SASEGT. CDR3 residues: CASSEGQGADEKLFF. CDR3 DNA sequence: TGTGCCAGCAGTGAGGGACAGGGGGCGGATGAAAAACTGTTTTTT.

This chain connects TRBV6-5 to TRBJ2-3; possible D gene TRBD1, 6 bases. The CDR3 has 14 residues. CDR1 and CDR2 from the germline V gene are MNHEY and SVGAGI. The V end was cut by 6 bases, the J end by 1 base, with 11 bases between. This CDR3 is CASSSRQGTDTQYF. CDR3 DNA: TGTGCCAGCAGCTCGAGACAGGGCACAGATACGCAGTATTTT.

This chain links TRBV28 with TRBJ1-1; D remains ambiguous. This CDR3 is 15 amino acids long. Germline CDR1 and CDR2: MDHEN and SYDVKM. V lost 5 bases, J lost 0 bases, and 13 bases lay in between. CDR3 residues: CASSPPARLNTEAFF. The CDR3 DNA is TGTGCCAGCAGTCCCCCCGCCAGATTGAACACTGAAGCTTTCTTT.

The V gene is TRBV5-5, the J gene TRBJ1-5; maybe TRBD1 (6 bases). The CDR3 consists of 15 residues. Looked up from germline, CDR1 is SGHKS and CDR2 is YYEKEE (reference sequence). Trimming removed 5 bases at V and 4 bases at J, with 16 bases between. This chain's CDR3 is CASSLAQGKNQPQHF. The CDR3 DNA sequence: TGTGCCAGCAGTCTGGCGCAGGGGAAGAATCAGCCCCAGCATTTT.

The rearrangement joins TRBV5-1 to TRBJ2-5, with a tentative D call TRBD1 (6 bases). This CDR3 has 14 residues. CDR1 is SGHRS, CDR2 YFSETQ, per germline. V was trimmed by 4 bases and J by 0 bases, leaving 10 bases between them. In DNA, the CDR3 is TGCGCCAGCAGCCTCGGGGACAACCAAGAGACCCAGTACTTC. Its translation is CASSLGDNQETQYF.

This rearrangement joins TRBV2 to TRBJ2-2, with 7 bases identical to TRBD2. Germline CDR1 reads SNHLY; CDR2 reads FYNNEI. V lost 0 bases to trimming and J lost 5 bases; unmatched junction nucleotides: 0. This CDR3 region has 14 residues. The DNA of the CDR3 is TGTGCCAGCAGTGAAGCGGGAGGGACCGGGGAGCTGTTTTTT. This encodes CASSEAGGTGELFF. Full variable domain (missing parts from reference TRBV2 and TRBJ2-2): EPEVTQTPSHQVTQMGQEVILRCVPISNHLYFYWYRQILGQKVEFLVSFYNNEISEKSEIFDDQFSVERPDGSNFTLKIRSTKLEDSAMYFCASSEAGGTGELFFGEGSRLTVL.

CDR3 bases: TGCGCCAGCAGCTTGGAACAGGGTAAACAAGAGACCCAGTACTTC. It codes for CASSLEQGKQETQYF. The V call is TRBV5-1, the J call TRBJ2-5, with D possibly TRBD1 on 6 matching bases. The CDR3 runs 15 residues. V dropped 0 bases and J dropped 2 bases, with 11 bases sitting between them. The V gene's germline CDR1 is SGHRS and CDR2 YFSETQ.

The chain links TRBV2 to TRBJ1-4; no clear D. The CDR3 totals 14 residues. Trimming removed 8 bases from V and 0 bases from J, with 10 bases in between. Per germline, CDR1 SNHLY and CDR2 FYNNEI. CDR3 sequence reads: CASRAASTNEKLFF. The CDR3 DNA is TGTGCCAGCCGCGCGGCGTCAACTAATGAAAAACTGTTTTTT.

Written as DNA, the CDR3 is TGTGCCAGCAGCCAACCGATCTCAGGTACGCAGTATTTT. Its protein is CASSQPISGTQYF. The gene calls are TRBV27 and TRBJ2-3; D is uncertain. V gave up 6 bases and J gave up 8 bases, with 15 bases separating them. This CDR3 is 13 amino acids long. Germline V gene lookup returns CDR1 MNHEY and CDR2 SMNVEV (reference sequence).

V usage is TRBV19 and J usage is TRBJ1-5; 8 nucleotides line up with TRBD1. Trimming took 6 bases from V and 3 from J; bases not matched to a gene: 4. Germline V gene sequence: CDR1 LNHDA, CDR2 SQIVND (reference sequence). The CDR3 loop spans 14 amino acids. The CDR3 coding sequence is TGTGCCAGTAGCCCGACAGGGGACAATCAGCCCCAGCATTTT. Its protein product is CASSPTGDNQPQHF.

The chain links TRBV6-2 or TRBV6-3 to TRBJ1-2; no clear D gene. The CDR3 loop spans 14 amino acids. From germline, CDR1 is MNHEY and CDR2 SVGEGT. Trimming removed 1 base from V and 0 bases from J, with 6 bases in between. CDR3 protein: CASSYWGTNYGYTF. The CDR3 DNA is TGTGCCAGCAGTTACTGGGGAACTAACTATGGCTACACCTTC.

The chain recombines TRBV21-1 with TRBJ1-5. TRBV21-1 is termed a pseudogene. This CDR3 is built from 15 residues. The CDR3 spells CASSKTGGWNQPQHF. CDR3 DNA sequence: TGTGCCAGCAGCAAAACGGGGGGCTGGAATCAGCCCCAGCATTTT.

This clone appeared a single time. The rearrangement joins TRBV7-2 to TRBJ2-3, with D perhaps being TRBD1 or TRBD2 (5 bases each). The CDR3 has 14 residues. V lost 5 bases and J lost 0, with 9 bases in between. CDR1 is SGHTA, CDR2 FQGNSA, per germline. The CDR3 is CASSTRDSTDTQYF. The CDR3 DNA reads TGTGCCAGCAGCACCCGGGACAGCACAGATACGCAGTATTTT.

V and J are TRBV5-5 and TRBJ1-5; weak D call: TRBD1 (5 bases). V dropped 0 bases and J dropped 2 bases, with 12 bases sitting between them. The germline CDR1 and CDR2 sequences are SGHKS and YYEKEE (reference sequence). The CDR3 totals 16 residues. CDR3 protein: CASSLVQGFGNQPQHF. The CDR3 DNA reads TGTGCCAGCAGCTTGGTTCAGGGATTTGGCAATCAGCCCCAGCATTTT.

The chain couples TRBV28 to TRBJ1-2; D uncertain. Germline loops: CDR1 MDHEN, CDR2 SYDVKM. V lost 5 bases to trimming and J lost 7 bases, with 11 bases between them. The CDR3 extends over 12 amino acids. Here the CDR3 reads CASSLYIGGYTF. The CDR3, as DNA: TGTGCCAGCAGTCTTTACATCGGTGGCTACACCTTC.

The chain uses TRBV11-2 and TRBJ2-2; 9 nucleotides line up with TRBD1. Germline values: CDR1 SGHAT, CDR2 FQNNGV. This CDR3 contains 16 residues. Germline trimming cut 10 bases from V and 6 bases from J; bases unmatched to any gene: 15. The CDR3 sequence: CATLKPRTGVAGELFF. The CDR3 DNA sequence: TGTGCCACCCTAAAACCCCGGACAGGGGTCGCCGGGGAGCTGTTTTTT.

J is TRBJ1-1 and V is TRBV6-5; TRBD1 might be the D (6 bases). Trimming removed 4 bases at V and 0 bases at J, with 15 bases between. CDR3 length: 16 residues. The germline V gene has CDR1 MNHEY and CDR2 SVGAGI. The CDR3 DNA sequence: TGTGCCAGCAGTTCACCGTTACAGGGAGTGAACACTGAAGCTTTCTTT. The encoded protein is CASSSPLQGVNTEAFF.

This chain joins TRBV14 and TRBJ1-1; D remains unclear. The V gene lost 1 base and the J gene lost 1 base, with 4 bases spanning the gap. Germline V gene data show CDR1 as SGHDN and CDR2 as FVKESK. The CDR3 extends over 13 amino acids. CDR3 nucleotides: TGTGCCAGCAGCCAAGGGAGGAACACTGAAGCTTTCTTT. Amino acids: CASSQGRNTEAFF.

The V and J genes are TRBV6-1 and TRBJ2-2, with D perhaps TRBD1 or TRBD2 (5 bases each). The CDR3 runs to 16 residues. Trimming shortened V by 2 bases and J by 1 base, and 11 bases separated the two germline ends. The germline V gene has CDR1 MNHNS and CDR2 SASEGT. The CDR3 spells CASSEPGTLNTGELFF. The CDR3, as DNA: TGTGCCAGCAGTGAACCCGGGACCCTGAACACCGGGGAGCTGTTTTTT.

The rearrangement links TRBV3-1 (or the pseudogene TRBV3-2) to TRBJ2-6; 8 bases align to TRBD1. Germline CDR1 LGHDT, CDR2 YNNKEL (reference sequence). This CDR3 contains 19 residues. The V and J ends lost 4 bases and 0 bases, in that order; junction bases with no gene match: 11. The chain's CDR3 is CASSRVTGGRNSGANVLTF. CDR3 DNA: TGTGCCAGCAGCCGCGTTACAGGGGGGAGAAACTCTGGGGCCAACGTCCTGACTTTC.